These T cell receptor beta chains were read from a single sample in a study of OX40 agonist ivuxolimab in advanced cancers. This table comes from immunoSEQ multiplex PCR, and its TCRdb copy is limited to in-frame clones, with some not included. The sample shows under 60,000 clones, around 89% of them seen only once. Sequenced here: CD4+ or CD8+ T cells sorted from blood, sampled in a trial of the OX40 agonist ivuxolimab. These receptors came from an adult with an advanced solid tumor such as melanoma, head and neck, liver or kidney cancer. The conserved cysteine and the conserved F or W are not part of the CDR3 here. Clone size is given for some rows only: seen once, a few or many times, or a class if the clone is expanded.

TRBV10-1	once	TRBJ2-1	APGGLSGNEQF
TRBV7-3	-	TRBJ1-6	ASSLTSWGQTPLH
TRBV7-2	-	TRBJ2-2	ASSPGLAGDTGELF
TRBV19	-	TRBJ1-5	ASSPGTGDSNQPQH
TRBV7-2	-	TRBJ1-1	ASSLALGGAF
TRBV5-1	-	TRBJ2-5	ASSLEPYQETQY
TRBV18	-	TRBJ1-4	ASSPNRGQDEKLF
TRBV7-3	-	TRBJ2-1	ASSFYSGFVGEQF
TRBV28	-	TRBJ2-6	ASSLGGRSWSGANVLT
TRBV6-1	-	TRBJ1-1	ASSDQGSTEAF
TRBV7-2	-	TRBJ2-7	ASSPGLGQY
TRBV2	-	TRBJ2-7	ASRDWGEQY
TRBV28	-	TRBJ1-1	ASSLVRGDAEAF
TRBV14	-	TRBJ2-5	ASSLLSNNGETQY
TRBV10-3	-	TRBJ1-1	AVSQPNTEAF
TRBV6-5	-	TRBJ2-7	ASSYRAANSEQY
TRBV2	-	TRBJ2-1	ASSPGRLAGGFRNEQF
TRBV7-3	-	TRBJ2-2	ASSLGGRRVTGELF
TRBV19	-	TRBJ1-4	ASSMTVTNEKLF
TRBV5-7	-	TRBJ2-5	ASSSYRRIQETQY
TRBV29-1	-	TRBJ2-5	SVAHQGSETQY
TRBV5-1	-	TRBJ2-4	ASSLSPGQGGNIQY
TRBV7-2	-	TRBJ1-2	ASSTQGLTNYGYT
TRBV7-2	-	TRBJ2-2	ASSLERAGELF
TRBV28	-	TRBJ2-7	ASSLWDSYEQY
TRBV6-1	-	TRBJ2-5	ASSVGGAEETQY
TRBV2	-	TRBJ2-7	ASSEQPHPSYEQY
TRBV4-1	-	TRBJ2-7	ASSQVYLAGEQY
TRBV7-2	-	TRBJ1-1	ASRIGQANTEAF
TRBV5-1	few	TRBJ1-2	ASTERYRDGYT
TRBV2	-	TRBJ2-2	ASNSGTGRTGELF
TRBV28	-	TRBJ2-4	ASSLLTGAENIQY